A selection of T cell receptor beta chains follows, all from one sample in a study of regulatory T cells in long-lasting Graves disease. TCRdb processed the multiplex PCR reads anew with MiXCR; each CDR3 protein has one entry. The sample contains 700,000 or so distinct CDR3 sequences, about 32% of which appear only once. This specimen was peripheral blood mononuclear cells (PBMCs), taken when the disease was refractory, from a patient treated with antithyroid drugs. These receptors were taken from a female donor with Graves disease. Each CDR3 is given with its conserved first and last residue. The order of the fields is clone size, V gene, J gene, D gene, CDR3 DNA, CDR3 protein. A D gene is named only where the DNA matches it firmly. Only some rows state a clone size, as once, few, many or a class for expanded clones.

size: -; V: TRBV19; J: TRBJ2-3; D: -; DNA: TGTGCCAGTAGTCCTAGGGCCACAGATACGCAGTATTTT; CDR3: CASSPRATDTQYF
size: few; V: TRBV29-1; J: TRBJ2-4; D: -; DNA: TGCAGCGTTGATCCCTGTGGGTGCGAGTTTCACGTGGCCAAAAACATTCAGTACTTC; CDR3: CSVDPCGCEFHVAKNIQYF
size: -; V: TRBV12-3/TRBV12-4; J: TRBJ1-2; D: TRBD1; DNA: TGTGCCAGCAGATCGACCGGGACAGGGGAGGGCTACACCTTC; CDR3: CASRSTGTGEGYTF
size: -; V: TRBV11-2; J: TRBJ2-7; D: -; DNA: TGTGCCAGCAGCTTGTCCGACAGAACCTACGAGCAGTACTTC; CDR3: CASSLSDRTYEQYF
size: few; V: TRBV7-9; J: TRBJ2-7; D: -; DNA: TGTGCCAGCACCAAGGGAGGGGGCTACGAGCAGTACTTC; CDR3: CASTKGGGYEQYF
size: -; V: TRBV7-2; J: TRBJ1-1; D: -; DNA: TGTGCCAGCAGCAGACGGGTGGTGGCTGAAGCTTTCTTT; CDR3: CASSRRVVAEAFF
size: many; V: TRBV11-2; J: TRBJ1-2; D: -; DNA: TGTGCCAGCAGGGGGGCGGGGGGCTACACCTTC; CDR3: CASRGAGGYTF
size: few; V: TRBV12-5; J: TRBJ1-5; D: -; DNA: TGTGCTAGTGGTTTTGTGGGGCTAGGTGGCAATCAGCCCCAGCATTTT; CDR3: CASGFVGLGGNQPQHF
size: -; V: TRBV20-1; J: TRBJ1-2; D: -; DNA: TGCAGTGCTAGAGATGGGGGGGCAGTCTATGGCTACACCTTC; CDR3: CSARDGGAVYGYTF
size: -; V: TRBV24-1; J: TRBJ2-5; D: -; DNA: TGTGCCACCCGGGGGTGTCGAGAGACCCAGTACTTC; CDR3: CATRGCRETQYF
size: many; V: TRBV11-2; J: TRBJ1-3; D: -; DNA: TGTGCCAGCAGCCATAACTCTGGAAACACCATATATTTT; CDR3: CASSHNSGNTIYF
size: many; V: TRBV12-3/TRBV12-4; J: TRBJ2-5; D: TRBD2; DNA: TGTGCCAGCAGCTTGCTGAGCGGGAAGGCAGAGACCCAGTACTTC; CDR3: CASSLLSGKAETQYF
size: -; V: TRBV6-1; J: TRBJ1-1; D: TRBD1; DNA: TGTGCCAGCCAAAGGGACAGTCAGGGCGTGAACACTGAAGCTTTCTTT; CDR3: CASQRDSQGVNTEAFF
size: -; V: TRBV24-1; J: TRBJ1-5; D: TRBD1; DNA: TGTGCCACCAGTGATGAGGGGGCCAGGCAGCCCCAGCATTTT; CDR3: CATSDEGARQPQHF
size: many; V: TRBV6-1; J: TRBJ1-6; D: -; DNA: TGTGCCAGCAGTGAAGCGCTCGGGAATTCACCCCTCCACTTT; CDR3: CASSEALGNSPLHF
size: -; V: TRBV7-6; J: TRBJ2-7; D: -; DNA: TGTGCCAGCAGCTTTGTGTCCCCCCCGGACGGGAGCTACCACGAGCAGTACTTC; CDR3: CASSFVSPPDGSYHEQYF
size: few; V: TRBV6-9; J: TRBJ1-1; D: -; DNA: TGTGCCAGCAGTTCCGGCGGGAGATCCCCTGAAGCTTTCTTT; CDR3: CASSSGGRSPEAFF
size: -; V: TRBV11-1; J: TRBJ1-2; D: TRBD1; DNA: TGTGCCAGCAGCATTACAGGGGATGCACGGGATGGCTACACCTTC; CDR3: CASSITGDARDGYTF
size: few; V: TRBV18; J: TRBJ2-2; D: TRBD2; DNA: TGTGCCAGCTCACCGAACAGCGGGAGGGCCACCGGGGAGCTGTTTTTT; CDR3: CASSPNSGRATGELFF
size: many; V: TRBV12-3/TRBV12-4; J: TRBJ2-5; D: TRBD2; DNA: TGTGCCAGCAGTACTAGCGGGAGGGTCAGGGGGGAGACCCAGTACTTC; CDR3: CASSTSGRVRGETQYF
size: few; V: TRBV6-1; J: TRBJ1-2; D: -; DNA: TGTGCCAGCAGCCGGAGGACTCACTATGGCTACACCTTC; CDR3: CASSRRTHYGYTF
size: -; V: TRBV2; J: TRBJ1-2; D: TRBD1; DNA: TGTGCCAGCACCTTTGACCCGACAGGGGGGGACTATGGCTACACCTTC; CDR3: CASTFDPTGGDYGYTF
size: -; V: TRBV7-9; J: TRBJ1-5; D: TRBD1; DNA: TGTGCCAGCAGCCCCAGTCCCGGGACAGGGACGGGTGGCAATCAGCCCCAGCATTTT; CDR3: CASSPSPGTGTGGNQPQHF
size: -; V: TRBV6-1; J: TRBJ1-1; D: -; DNA: TGTGCCAGCAGTAGTATTGTGAACACTGAAGCTTTCTTT; CDR3: CASSSIVNTEAFF
size: many; V: TRBV12-3/TRBV12-4; J: TRBJ1-5; D: -; DNA: TGTGCCAGCAGGGAGGCGGGGAATCAGCCCCAGCATTTT; CDR3: CASREAGNQPQHF
size: -; V: TRBV27; J: TRBJ2-7; D: -; DNA: TGTGCCAGCAGTTCTCAAGGGAGACAGGACGAGCAGTACTTC; CDR3: CASSSQGRQDEQYF
size: -; V: TRBV6-1; J: TRBJ2-7; D: TRBD1; DNA: TGTGCCAGCAGAAGAATTGGACAGGGCTACGAGCAGTACTTC; CDR3: CASRRIGQGYEQYF
size: -; V: TRBV12-3/TRBV12-4; J: TRBJ1-5; D: -; DNA: TGTGCCAGCAGCGCCGGGATGATGGGTCAGCCCCAGCATTTT; CDR3: CASSAGMMGQPQHF
size: -; V: TRBV28; J: TRBJ2-5; D: -; DNA: TGTGCCAGCAGTTTAGAGAGGAGCGAGACCCAGTACTTC; CDR3: CASSLERSETQYF
size: many; V: TRBV7-6; J: TRBJ1-4; D: -; DNA: TGTGCCAGCAGCCCCGTGAGGGGGGTAGGGGATGAAAAACTGTTTTTT; CDR3: CASSPVRGVGDEKLFF
size: -; V: TRBV6-2/TRBV6-3; J: TRBJ1-2; D: TRBD1; DNA: TGTGCCAGCGCGTACAGGGGGGCTAACTATGGCTACACCTTC; CDR3: CASAYRGANYGYTF
size: -; V: TRBV3-1; J: TRBJ2-7; D: TRBD2; DNA: TGTGCCAGCAGCCAAGAATCGTTGACGGGAGGTTGGAAGCAGTACTTC; CDR3: CASSQESLTGGWKQYF
size: once; V: TRBV28; J: TRBJ2-7; D: -; DNA: TGTGCCAGCAGTCGCCGGGACCACTCCTACGAGCAGTACTTC; CDR3: CASSRRDHSYEQYF
size: many; V: TRBV6-1; J: TRBJ2-2; D: -; DNA: TGTGCCAGCAGTGAAGCGAGGACAGCGAAGAACACCGGGGAGCTGTTTTTT; CDR3: CASSEARTAKNTGELFF
size: -; V: TRBV9; J: TRBJ2-7; D: -; DNA: TGTGCCAGCAGCGTAGACCCAACCATTTACGAGCAGTACTTC; CDR3: CASSVDPTIYEQYF
size: -; V: TRBV12-3/TRBV12-4; J: TRBJ1-1; D: -; DNA: TGTGCCAGCACCCCTGGGTGGGGGGCGCAAGTGAACACTGAAGCTTTCTTT; CDR3: CASTPGWGAQVNTEAFF
size: many; V: TRBV28; J: TRBJ1-4; D: -; DNA: TGTGCCGTCCACGGCGGCTATGTCAATGAAAAACTGTTTTTT; CDR3: CAVHGGYVNEKLFF
size: few; V: TRBV5-6; J: TRBJ1-6; D: TRBD1; DNA: TGTGCCAGCAGCTTGGCCAGGGACAGACCCCTCCACTTT; CDR3: CASSLARDRPLHF
size: few; V: TRBV6-2/TRBV6-3; J: TRBJ1-2; D: TRBD1; DNA: TGTGCCAGCAGTGAAGCCTGGACAGGGAGTTTTAACTATGGCTACACCTTC; CDR3: CASSEAWTGSFNYGYTF
size: -; V: TRBV29-1; J: TRBJ1-5; D: -; DNA: TGCAGCGTCGAAACAGGGTCGGGCAATCAGCCCCAGCATTTT; CDR3: CSVETGSGNQPQHF
size: few; V: TRBV11-2; J: TRBJ2-7; D: -; DNA: TGTGCCAGCAGCATCAGGACTCGAAGCTCCTACGAGCAGTACTTC; CDR3: CASSIRTRSSYEQYF
size: many; V: TRBV20-1; J: TRBJ2-7; D: TRBD2; DNA: TGCAGTGCTAGAGTCCGGCAAGGACTAGCGGGAGTTTACGAGCAGTACTTC; CDR3: CSARVRQGLAGVYEQYF
size: few; V: TRBV9; J: TRBJ2-7; D: -; DNA: TGTGCCAGCAGCGTAGACGGGAGCTCCTACGAGCAGTACTTC; CDR3: CASSVDGSSYEQYF
size: -; V: TRBV7-2; J: TRBJ1-6; D: -; DNA: TGTGCCAGCAGCTTAGCCAGGGTGAAATCACCCCTCCACTTT; CDR3: CASSLARVKSPLHF
size: few; V: TRBV20-1; J: TRBJ1-1; D: -; DNA: TGCAGTGCTAGAGAGAGGACTGAAGCTTTCTTT; CDR3: CSARERTEAFF
size: -; V: TRBV4-2; J: TRBJ2-5; D: -; DNA: TGTGCCAGCAGCCAAGGTGTGGGAAGGGAGACCCAGTACTTC; CDR3: CASSQGVGRETQYF
size: -; V: TRBV6-1; J: TRBJ1-5; D: -; DNA: TGTGCCAGCAGTGGTCCACAGGGTGGCAATCAGCCCCAGCATTTT; CDR3: CASSGPQGGNQPQHF
size: few; V: TRBV18; J: TRBJ1-4; D: -; DNA: TGTGCCAGCTCACGGAATAGGGCGAATGAAAAACTGTTTTTT; CDR3: CASSRNRANEKLFF
size: few; V: TRBV6-2/TRBV6-3; J: TRBJ1-4; D: -; DNA: TGTGCCAGCAGTTATAGCGGGGCGAGAGAAAAACTGTTTTTT; CDR3: CASSYSGAREKLFF
size: many; V: TRBV12-5; J: TRBJ2-7; D: -; DNA: TGTGCTAGTGGTCCCCGGAGAGCCTCTGTCATCTCCGAGCAGTACTTC; CDR3: CASGPRRASVISEQYF
size: many; V: TRBV6-1; J: TRBJ1-2; D: TRBD1; DNA: TGTGCCAGCAGTGAGAGGGAGGACAGGGGGAACTATGGCTACACCTTC; CDR3: CASSEREDRGNYGYTF
size: many; V: TRBV2; J: TRBJ2-2; D: TRBD2; DNA: TGTGCCAGCAGTGCACGCGGGGGCACCGGGGAGCTGTTTTTT; CDR3: CASSARGGTGELFF
size: -; V: TRBV5-6; J: TRBJ2-7; D: TRBD1; DNA: TGTGCCAGCAGCGCCTTAACAGGGGGAACCTACGAGCAGTACTTC; CDR3: CASSALTGGTYEQYF
size: -; V: TRBV5-6; J: TRBJ1-2; D: -; DNA: TGTGCCAGCAGCTTGTCCCCAGGGAGCGGCTACACCTTC; CDR3: CASSLSPGSGYTF